What follows describes a single TCR beta chain. Its antigen is currently unknown. The sample comes from a study of T-cell reconstitution after alpha-beta-depleted transplantation in children. The study, taken as a whole, reports: T-cell counts and diversity at one year post-transplant came mainly from newly produced T cells. Alpha-beta T cells about two months after transplant reportedly derived from several hundred expanded graft clones. Some patients' high day-60 TCRbeta diversity was traced to surviving recipient T cells and thymic progenitors.

This CDR3 comprises 14 residues. Germline CDR1 is MNHNS and CDR2 is SASEGT. V was trimmed by 7 bases and J by 6 bases, leaving 16 bases between them. Construction of the TCRbeta library involved unique molecular identifiers. TCRdb redid the calling of the PCR reads with MiXCR, one entry per CDR3 protein. The data hold 400,000 to 450,000 distinct CDR3 sequences, with over 40% observed a single time. This sequence originates from a girl aged 2-10 years with aplastic anemia, due to receive a stem cell transplant. Sequences were derived from PBMCs, sampled before TCRalphabeta/CD19-depleted stem cell transplant. V and J are TRBV6-1 and TRBJ2-1; D not resolved. The CDR3 sequence is CASIPDRQSNEQFF. Here the CDR3 DNA reads TGTGCCAGCATCCCGGACCGGCAATCCAATGAGCAGTTCTTC.